This paragraph covers one T cell receptor (beta chain) sequence. Its antigen is currently unknown. Through MiXCR, TCRdb re-clonotyped the PCR reads. The table has some 8,400 clones, over 25% seen once. V was clipped by 3 bases and J by 2 bases, with 7 bases between them. This CDR3 is 13 amino acids long. Germline-derived CDR1 and CDR2 are SGHAT and FQNNGV. The sample originates from a study of metastatic and nonmetastatic thyroid tumors. Overall study: Both malignant and benign thyroid patients supplied peripheral blood and tumor or nodule tissue samples, across which the repertoires of these patients were then compared. Whole-study results and caveats: Compared with benign nodules, malignant thyroid tumors were reported to have significantly higher TCR beta diversity in both blood and tumor.

None of the patients had undergone any treatment ahead of thyroid surgery. Sequences were obtained from tumor tissue. The V and J genes are TRBV11-2 and TRBJ1-1; D unresolved. The clonotype originates from a female donor with papillary thyroid cancer or a benign thyroid nodule (not recorded which). Some clones in this sample may be carry-over from other donors' samples. The CDR3, as DNA: TGTGCCAGCAGCTTGGGGAGAAACACTGAAGCTTTCTTT. This codes for CASSLGRNTEAFF.